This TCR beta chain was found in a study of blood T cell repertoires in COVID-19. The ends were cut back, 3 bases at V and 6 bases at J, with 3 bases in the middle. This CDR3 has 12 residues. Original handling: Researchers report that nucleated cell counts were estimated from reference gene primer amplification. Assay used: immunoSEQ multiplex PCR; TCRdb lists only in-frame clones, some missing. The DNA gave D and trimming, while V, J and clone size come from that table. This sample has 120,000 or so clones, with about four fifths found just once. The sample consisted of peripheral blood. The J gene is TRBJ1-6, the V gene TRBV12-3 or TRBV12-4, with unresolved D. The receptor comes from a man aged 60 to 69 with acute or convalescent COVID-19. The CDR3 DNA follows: TGTGCCAGCAGTTTCGGTAATTCACCCCTCCACTTT. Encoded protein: CASSFGNSPLHF.